This paragraph covers one T cell receptor beta chain sequence. Its antigen is unknown. Within one base of it there is no much larger clone, and no base qualities were kept. For repertoire sequencing, TCR beta CDR3 regions were amplified from RNA transcripts. The first round was an RT-PCR using HTBI primers with the Qiagen OneStep RT-PCR kit, and this first round was followed by a second-round multiplex PCR, then size selection and purification. Libraries were sequenced on an Illumina HiSeq2000 using paired-end 100 bp reads. Regarding the original processing steps: SOAPnuke was used to process the reads, removing any read that contained adapters or uncalled bases, had a mean Phred below 15, or lacked an exact match to the constant primer or identifier. High-quality paired reads were merged with COPE v1.2.5. Each unique nucleotide sequence was treated as a clonotype, and MiTCR v1.1 was used to align the clonotypes to the IMGT TRB V, D and J references. Only V-J combinations with frequency above 0.0001 were analysed, covering around 99% of repertoires. For each V-J combination, a TCR clonal expansion and chaos score was defined as the ratio of F50 clonal expansion to chaos observed in the TCRdist matrix. Welch's t-statistics and random forest were used to reduce features to about 13 V-J combinations, which were fed into a naive Bayes classifier. The Morisita-Horn index was used to measure how similar the thyroid and blood repertoires were. TCRdb took the public reads, trimmed them with fastp at Q25, ran MiXCR for clone calling and kept in-frame beta chains. Each CDR3 protein gets just one entry, which takes the most common genes and DNA from the rows behind it. TCRdb, not the authors, supplied the V and J calls. This sample is represented by about 240,000 distinct CDR3 sequences; 40% to 50% of them were singletons. Jointly, the top ten make up roughly half of the sample.

This specimen comes from a study of Graves' ophthalmopathy and Graves' hyperthyroidism (dated by TCRdb to between 2017 and 2018). As for the study more broadly: Peripheral blood was collected at initial diagnosis, before any treatment. The study used signatures of the TCR beta repertoire to tell Graves' ophthalmopathy apart from Graves' hyperthyroidism and to predict which patients would progress to ophthalmopathy. After sampling, hyperthyroidism patients received methimazole starting at 30 mg daily, and ophthalmopathy patients received high-dose intravenous methylprednisolone. To explore V-J signatures that separate ophthalmopathy from hyperthyroidism, a discovery set of about 96 patients was enrolled, consisting of about 43 with ophthalmopathy and 55 to 65 with stable hyperthyroidism. In several hyperthyroidism patients, the T-cell repertoires found in thyroid tissue were compared with those found in blood. The independent validation cohort included about 19 hyperthyroidism patients plus 17 patients who later progressed from hyperthyroidism to ophthalmopathy. In total, 135 blood samples were TCR-sequenced: fewer than 50 ophthalmopathy, some 80 hyperthyroidism and some 17 hyperthyroidism-to-ophthalmopathy patients. Beyond this particular receptor, the publication reports: Most expanded thyroid clonotypes with a frequency above 0.001 also appeared in blood, which suggests that blood repertoires may reflect the immune response in the thyroid. Sample size was not statistically predetermined, and group allocation was not concealed from the investigators. In validation, the model predicted ophthalmopathy progression with more than 70% sensitivity and around 72% specificity; some 13 predicted patients were CT-confirmed with GO in a median of around 6 months. In cross-validation, the 13-signature model distinguished ophthalmopathy from stable hyperthyroidism with 85% to 90% sensitivity and 81.08% specificity, and in the test set the corresponding values were 80% and 75%.

Ophthalmopathy patients were characterized by moderately to severely active disease, a Clinical Activity Score of at least 3, a NOSPECS grade of at least 4, and a disease duration under 3 months. Patients were excluded if they had other autoimmune diseases, uncontrolled infections, pregnancy or lactation. Clinical symptoms, serum thyroxine, TRAb, thyroid ultrasound and orbital computed tomography were used for diagnosis. Using Ficoll-Paque density gradient centrifugation, PBMCs were isolated from roughly 9.2 ml of fresh peripheral blood. Trizol reagent was used to extract the total RNA, and its quality was then checked on an Agilent 2100 Bioanalyzer. The sample comprised peripheral blood. This TCR was recovered from an adult man with Graves' ophthalmopathy.

The CDR3 region has the sequence CSVGGAFF. In nucleotide form, the sequence is TGCAGCGTTGGTGGGGCTTTCTTT. The sequence joins TRBV29-1 to TRBJ1-1, with the identity of the D gene unclear. According to the germline V gene, CDR1 reads SQVTM and CDR2 reads ANQGSEA. Trimming takes 4 bases from V and 11 bases from J, and the germline ends sit 5 bases apart. The CDR3 numbers 8 residues from cysteine through phenylalanine. Only the CDR3 region is kept as DNA, spanning 24 bases read in frame from base 1.